This TCR beta chain derives from a study of TIL therapy for anti-PD-1-resistant metastatic lung cancer. Study conclusions and caveats: Treatment-naive, never-smoker and oncogene-addicted patients were overrepresented in this highly selected cohort.

Sequencing used immunoSEQ v3. This table comes from immunoSEQ multiplex PCR, and its TCRdb copy is limited to in-frame clones, with some not included. This table has approximately 24,000 clones, roughly 72% appearing once. Worth noting for this clone: Its antigen is unknown.

The germline V gene encodes CDR1 SGHAT and CDR2 FQNNGV. V lost 0 bases and J lost 2, with 9 bases in between. The CDR3 covers 15 residues. Time point indicated: pre-treatment sample, taken before nivolumab and TIL therapy. Most excised metastases sampled were pleural nodules or supraclavicular lymph nodes. Sequences were derived from tumor tissue, sampled at baseline. The genes are TRBV11-2 and TRBJ2-3; no definite D call. The TCR was taken from a person aged 25 to 80 with non-small cell lung cancer. Here the CDR3 reads CASSLEAFYTDTQYF. DNA for the CDR3: TGTGCCAGCAGCTTAGAAGCGTTCTACACAGATACGCAGTATTTT.